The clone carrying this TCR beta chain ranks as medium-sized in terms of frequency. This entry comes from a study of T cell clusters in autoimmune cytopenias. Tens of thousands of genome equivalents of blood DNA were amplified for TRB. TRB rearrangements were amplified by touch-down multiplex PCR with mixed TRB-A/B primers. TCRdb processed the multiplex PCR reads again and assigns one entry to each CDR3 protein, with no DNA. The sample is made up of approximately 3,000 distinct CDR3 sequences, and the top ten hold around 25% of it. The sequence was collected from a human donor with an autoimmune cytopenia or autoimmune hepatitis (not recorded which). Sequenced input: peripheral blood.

The CDR3: CASRFHRGAEAFF. This chain links TRBV6-2 or TRBV6-3 with TRBJ1-1; TCRdb calls TRBD1, which cannot be checked without DNA. Germline V lookup: CDR1 MNHEY, CDR2 SVGEGT. The length of the CDR3 is 13 residues.